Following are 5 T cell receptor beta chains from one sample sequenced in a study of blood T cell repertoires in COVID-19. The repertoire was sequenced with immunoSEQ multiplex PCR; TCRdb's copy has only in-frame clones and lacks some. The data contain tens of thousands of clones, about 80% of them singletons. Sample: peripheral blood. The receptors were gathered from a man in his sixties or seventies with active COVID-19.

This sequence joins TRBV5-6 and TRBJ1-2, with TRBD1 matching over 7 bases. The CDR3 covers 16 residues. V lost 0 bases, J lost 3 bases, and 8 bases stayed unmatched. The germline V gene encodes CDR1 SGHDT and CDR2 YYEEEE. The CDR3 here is CASSLASGGHDYGYTF. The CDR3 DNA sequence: TGTGCCAGCAGCTTGGCTTCAGGGGGTCATGACTATGGCTACACCTTC.

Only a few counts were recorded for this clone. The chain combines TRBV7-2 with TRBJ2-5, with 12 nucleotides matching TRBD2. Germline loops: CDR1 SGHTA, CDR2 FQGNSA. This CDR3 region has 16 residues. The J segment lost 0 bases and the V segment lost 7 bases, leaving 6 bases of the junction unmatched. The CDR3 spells CASTETSGGYQETQYF. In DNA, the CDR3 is TGTGCCAGCACCGAGACTAGCGGGGGATACCAAGAGACCCAGTACTTC.

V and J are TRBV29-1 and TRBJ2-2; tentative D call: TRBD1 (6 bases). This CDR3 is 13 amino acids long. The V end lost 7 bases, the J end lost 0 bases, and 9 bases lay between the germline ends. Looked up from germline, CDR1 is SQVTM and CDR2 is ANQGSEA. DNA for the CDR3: TGCAGCGGGACAGCTTCGAACACCGGGGAGCTGTTTTTT. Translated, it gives CSGTASNTGELFF.

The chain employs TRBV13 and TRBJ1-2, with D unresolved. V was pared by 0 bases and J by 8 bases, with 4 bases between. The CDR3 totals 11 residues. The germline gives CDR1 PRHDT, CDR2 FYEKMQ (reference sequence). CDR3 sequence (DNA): TGTGCCAGCAGCTTAGGGGCCGGCTACACCTTC. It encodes CASSLGAGYTF.

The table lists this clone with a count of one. The CDR3 loop is CASSPGLSKETQYF. CDR3 DNA: TGCGCCAGCAGCCCGGGACTCAGCAAAGAGACCCAGTACTTC. The gene calls are TRBV5-1 and TRBJ2-5; tentative D call: TRBD2 (6 bases). CDR1 is SGHRS, CDR2 YFSETQ, per germline. V dropped 4 bases and J dropped 3 bases, with 13 bases sitting between them. CDR3 length: 14 residues.